These T cell receptor beta chains were read from a single sample in a study of monozygotic twins with inflammatory bowel disease. TCRdb reanalyzed the 5' RACE reads, giving one entry per CDR3 protein sequence and no DNA. The sample table includes approximately 400,000 distinct CDR3 sequences. Sequencing was performed on blood. The origin of the receptors is a human donor with ulcerative colitis or Crohn's disease, or a healthy co-twin of an affected twin (not recorded which). CDR3s include the opening cysteine and the closing phenylalanine or tryptophan. The order of the fields is J gene, V gene, CDR3 protein.

>TRBJ2-7|TRBV27
CASSPRQFPQQYF
>TRBJ1-1|TRBV18
CASSPLEARLTEAFF
>TRBJ2-3|TRBV20-1
CSAGISDTQYF
>TRBJ1-5|TRBV29-1
CSVDQGNNQPQHF
>TRBJ1-4|TRBV18
CASSHSRGIEKLFF
>TRBJ2-6|TRBV29-1
CSALVLTPTGQASSGANVLTF
>TRBJ2-3|TRBV2
CARGTGTDTQYF
>TRBJ2-3|TRBV7-2
CASSLERRTDTQYF
>TRBJ2-1|TRBV14
CASSQELVFNEQFF
>TRBJ2-7|TRBV10-3
CAISRTSTGGNEQYF
>TRBJ1-1|TRBV10-3
CAISDSQGAAFF